The 16 T cell receptor beta chains below were found in one sample sequenced in a study of cytomegalovirus exposure and HLA in healthy donors. Both 60 Vbeta primers and 13 Jbeta primers went into the PCR. Here immunoSEQ multiplex PCR was the method, and the copy in TCRdb shows in-frame clones only, minus some. This sample's table reports approximately 120,000 clones. Sequences were obtained from PBMCs. The origin of the receptors is a man younger than 40 in good health and CMV-seronegative.

CDR3 sequence reads: CASSPSPTDGYTF. In DNA form, the CDR3 reads TGTGCCAGCAGCCCCTCCCCGACAGATGGCTACACCTTC. The genes are TRBV28 and TRBJ1-2; D is possibly TRBD1 (5 bases). Trimming removed 6 bases at V and 6 bases at J, with 14 bases between. The germline V gene encodes CDR1 MDHEN and CDR2 SYDVKM. This CDR3 comprises 13 residues.

The rearrangement links TRBV5-1 to TRBJ1-2; TRBD1 agrees at 12 bases. Trimming took 4 bases from V and 0 from J; bases not matched to a gene: 10. This CDR3 is 18 amino acids long. CDR1 SGHRS and CDR2 YFSETQ come from the germline V gene. The DNA for the CDR3 is TGCGCCAGCAGCGACCCGGCGGGACAGGGGGCGGCTAACTATGGCTACACCTTC. Protein: CASSDPAGQGAANYGYTF.

This chain joins TRBV28 and TRBJ2-1, with 11 positions matching TRBD2. This CDR3 spans 17 amino acids. Trimming cost V 5 bases and J 5 bases; bases outside gene matches: 11. Germline lookup yields CDR1 MDHEN and CDR2 SYDVKM. The CDR3 sequence: CASSPIRTSGWNNEQFF. CDR3 nucleotides: TGTGCCAGCAGTCCCATAAGGACTAGCGGGTGGAACAATGAGCAGTTCTTC. Together with reference TRBV28 and TRBJ2-1, the CDR3 gives the full variable domain: DVKVTQSSRYLVKRTGEKVFLECVQDMDHENMFWYRQDPGLGLRLIYFSYDVKMKEKGDIPEGYSVSREKKERFSLILESASTNQTSMYLCASSPIRTSGWNNEQFFGPGTRLTVL.

The rearrangement uses TRBV29-1 and TRBJ2-7; 9 bases are shared with TRBD1. Germline V gives CDR1 SQVTM, CDR2 ANQGSEA. The CDR3 runs 14 residues. Trimming cost V 7 bases and J 4 bases; bases outside gene matches: 11. The CDR3 loop is CSAESPGQGYEQYF. CDR3 nucleotide sequence: TGCAGCGCAGAATCTCCGGGACAGGGTTACGAGCAGTACTTC.

This chain links TRBV4-3 with TRBJ1-2, with D tentatively TRBD1 (6 bases). CDR1 and CDR2 (germline): LGHNA, YSLEER. The CDR3 consists of 17 residues. The ends were cut back, 0 bases at V and 3 bases at J, with 17 bases in the middle. CDR3 amino acids: CASSQEFGTPRDYGYTF. CDR3 DNA sequence: TGCGCCAGCAGCCAAGAATTTGGGACACCCAGGGACTATGGCTACACCTTC.

V gene TRBV7-9 combines with J gene TRBJ2-7; TRBD1 is a possible D gene (6 bases). With 5 bases removed from V and 3 bases from J, the gap between germline ends came to 20 bases. Germline lookup yields CDR1 SEHNR and CDR2 FQNEAQ (reference sequence). This CDR3 is built from 16 residues. This CDR3 is CASSPGTKQGNYEQYF. In nucleotides, the CDR3 is TGTGCCAGCAGCCCAGGGACCAAACAGGGTAACTACGAGCAGTACTTC.

The chain has TRBV18 and TRBJ2-3; 7 nucleotides line up with TRBD1. The germline V gene encodes CDR1 KGHSH and CDR2 LQKENI. This CDR3 comprises 14 residues. The ends lost 4 bases at V and 0 bases at J; junction bases unmatched: 1. The CDR3 protein is CASSRDSSTDTQYF. For the CDR3, the DNA is TGTGCCAGCTCACGGGACAGCAGCACAGATACGCAGTATTTT.

The genes are TRBV5-4 and TRBJ2-3, with TRBD2 matching over 10 bases. CDR1 and CDR2 (germline): SGHNT, YYREEE (reference sequence). The CDR3 has 14 residues. V shed 4 bases and J 6 bases; nucleotides not matched to a gene: 5. The CDR3 here is CASSIGTSADTQYF. CDR3 in DNA: TGTGCCAGCAGCATTGGGACTAGCGCCGATACGCAGTATTTT.

The chain combines TRBV5-5 with TRBJ2-7, with TRBD1 matching 7 bases. The CDR3 is 14 residues long. Germline-derived CDR1 and CDR2 are SGHKS and YYEKEE (reference sequence). The V gene end was trimmed by 3 bases and the J gene end by 6 bases; junction bases not matched to a gene: 9. In nucleotides, the CDR3 is TGTGCCAGCAGCTCCCCAGACAGGGTGGGCGAGCAGTACTTC. It specifies CASSSPDRVGEQYF.

The chain couples TRBV7-8 to TRBJ2-7; TRBD2 matches at 12 bases. The V gene end was trimmed by 5 bases and the J gene end by 0 bases; junction bases not matched to a gene: 2. This CDR3 is 15 amino acids long. Germline V lookup: CDR1 SGHVS, CDR2 FQNEAQ. The CDR3 nucleotides read TGTGCCAGCAGCACACTAGCGGGGGGCTCCTACGAGCAGTACTTC. The encoded protein is CASSTLAGGSYEQYF.

The chain joins TRBV7-9 to TRBJ2-1, with D maybe TRBD1 (5 bases). The V end lost 11 bases, the J end lost 8 bases, and 16 bases lay between the germline ends. The CDR3 extends over 12 amino acids. Germline assignment: CDR1 SEHNR and CDR2 FQNEAQ (reference sequence). The CDR3 is CAGGAQVDEQFF. In nucleotides, the CDR3 is TGTGCCGGTGGGGCCCAAGTCGATGAGCAGTTCTTC.

The gene calls are TRBV28 and TRBJ2-3, with D tentatively TRBD1 (5 bases). The V gene's germline CDR1 is MDHEN and CDR2 SYDVKM. V was clipped by 7 bases and J by 6 bases, with 14 bases between them. This CDR3 comprises 13 residues. The CDR3: CASIGHLGDTQYF. Written as DNA, the CDR3 is TGTGCCAGCATCGGACACCTGGGGGATACGCAGTATTTT.

This rearrangement joins TRBV7-9 to TRBJ1-5; weak D call: TRBD1 (5 bases). CDR1 is SEHNR and CDR2 is FQNEAQ in the germline V gene (reference sequence). Trimming shortened V by 1 base and J by 0 bases, and 7 bases separated the two germline ends. The CDR3 spans 15 residues. The CDR3 bases are TGTGCCAGCAGCTTAGGGGGACTTAGCAATCAGCCCCAGCATTTT. Amino acid sequence: CASSLGGLSNQPQHF.

The J gene is TRBJ2-5, the V gene TRBV29-1, with D possibly TRBD1 on 5 matching bases. The tail of the sequence fits TRBJ2-7 better, so the J call may be wrong. The CDR3 consists of 14 residues. From germline, CDR1 is SQVTM and CDR2 ANQGSEA. CDR3 sequence reads: CSVEKVDSSYEQYF. The CDR3 region has the DNA TGCAGCGTTGAGAAGGTAGACAGCTCCTACGAGCAGTACTTC.

The rearrangement uses TRBV19 and TRBJ2-2; 11 nucleotides line up with TRBD2. This CDR3 is 16 amino acids long. CDR1 and CDR2 (germline): LNHDA, SQIVND (reference sequence). With V trimmed by 6 bases and J by 5 bases, 8 bases remained unmatched. This CDR3 reads CASRPLAGGPTGELFF. The CDR3 region has the DNA TGTGCCAGTAGGCCTCTAGCGGGAGGTCCGACCGGGGAGCTGTTTTTT.

The J gene is TRBJ1-2, the V gene TRBV29-1; tentatively, D is TRBD1 (5 bases). The germline V and J ends were trimmed by 4 bases and 4 bases, with 13 bases remaining between them. In germline, CDR1 is SQVTM, CDR2 ANQGSEA. This CDR3 is built from 13 residues. CDR3 region: CSVVSAGSYGYTF. The CDR3 DNA reads TGCAGCGTTGTAAGTGCAGGGTCCTATGGCTACACCTTC.